A single sample is the source of the 17 T cell receptor beta chains below, sequenced in a study of T-cell reconstitution after alpha-beta-depleted transplantation in children. A TCRbeta library incorporating unique molecular identifiers was prepared. TCRdb called the PCR reads again in MiXCR, with one record for every CDR3 protein. The sample lists about 22,000 distinct CDR3 sequences; 11% were seen once. Here the sequenced sample was PBMCs from the stem cell graft donor, taken from the stem cell graft. The source of these receptors is a human donor who donated a stem cell graft to a child with chronic granulomatous disease.

The rearrangement uses TRBV29-1 and TRBJ2-7; D call uncertain. Trimming shortened V by 6 bases and J by 2 bases, and 11 bases separated the two germline ends. Germline-derived CDR1 and CDR2 are SQVTM and ANQGSEA. The CDR3 loop spans 12 amino acids. Written as DNA, the CDR3 is TGCAGCGTGGGTTACAGTACCTACGAGCAGTACTTC. Encoded protein: CSVGYSTYEQYF.

The chain links TRBV5-4 to TRBJ1-1; maybe TRBD1 (6 bases). CDR1 and CDR2 from the germline V gene are SGHNT and YYREEE (reference sequence). V lost 4 bases, J lost 0 bases, and 16 bases lay in between. The length of the CDR3 is 16 residues. CDR3: CASSTPRDTLNTEAFF. The CDR3 DNA follows: TGTGCCAGCAGCACACCCCGGGACACCTTGAACACTGAAGCTTTCTTT.

At least ten counts were recorded for this clonotype. J is TRBJ2-1 and V is TRBV20-1; 8 nucleotides match TRBD2. This CDR3 contains 14 residues. The ends lost 8 bases at V and 7 bases at J; junction bases unmatched: 13. Germline V gives CDR1 DFQATT, CDR2 SNEGSKA (reference sequence). The CDR3 nucleotides read TGCAGTACCCCGACGGGACTAGAGAAAAATGAGCAGTTCTTC. This translates into CSTPTGLEKNEQFF.

The count of this clonotype is one. The chain employs TRBV28 and TRBJ1-5, with D unclear. V was cut by 2 bases and J by 4 bases, with 15 bases left in between. Germline V lookup: CDR1 MDHEN, CDR2 SYDVKM. The CDR3 contains 16 residues. CDR3 nucleotide sequence: TGTGCCAGCAGTTTACTAGAGGAGGGTTGGAATCAGCCCCAGCATTTT. Its protein is CASSLLEEGWNQPQHF.

This clonotype is labeled as medium-sized. This rearrangement joins TRBV4-3 to TRBJ2-3; TRBD1 agrees at 7 bases. The CDR3 extends over 16 amino acids. The germline V gene encodes CDR1 LGHNA and CDR2 YSLEER. With 1 base clipped from V and 0 bases from J, the junction kept 4 bases outside the gene matches. The CDR3 here is CASSQGQGLSTDTQYF. The CDR3 DNA reads TGCGCCAGCAGCCAAGGACAGGGATTGAGCACAGATACGCAGTATTTT.

The chain joins TRBV3-1 to TRBJ1-3, with D perhaps matching TRBD1 (5 bases). This CDR3 has 18 residues. V was shortened by 11 bases and J by 4 bases, with 30 bases between the two germline ends. Germline loops: CDR1 LGHDT, CDR2 YNNKEL (reference sequence). The CDR3 DNA sequence: TGTGCCTTCTGTTTGCCCTCCGGGACTTCGATGTCCGGAAACACCATATATTTT. Protein product: CAFCLPSGTSMSGNTIYF.

This clonotype was seen repeatedly, ten times or more. V usage is TRBV7-8 and J usage is TRBJ2-1; 9 bases line up with TRBD2. The trim removed 1 base at V and 8 bases at J, leaving 6 bases unmatched. The germline V gene has CDR1 SGHVS and CDR2 FQNEAQ. CDR3 size: 15 residues. CDR3 sequence (DNA): TGTGCCAGCAGCTTAGGACTAGCGGCTAATCATGAGCAGTTCTTC. This gives the protein CASSLGLAANHEQFF.

This clonotype was found many times. The chain links TRBV15 to TRBJ1-5; D uncertain. This CDR3 region has 15 residues. V lost 1 base, J lost 5 bases, and 12 bases lay in between. From germline, CDR1 is LNHNV and CDR2 YYDKDF (reference sequence). CDR3 DNA: TGTGCCACCAGCAGAGGACAAAGTTTCGATCAGCCCCAGCATTTT. Translating gives CATSRGQSFDQPQHF.

This clonotype was seen ten or more times. The J gene is TRBJ2-2, the V gene TRBV20-1; D unresolved. CDR3 size: 14 residues. Germline V gene sequence: CDR1 DFQATT, CDR2 SNEGSKA (reference sequence). Trimming pared 5 bases from V and 2 bases from J, leaving 12 bases between. The CDR3 nucleotides are TGCAGTGCTGCCCCCCAGGCCAACACCGGGGAGCTGTTTTTT. It encodes CSAAPQANTGELFF.

This clonotype is labeled as medium-sized. The chain combines TRBV29-1 with TRBJ2-1; D could derive from TRBD1 or TRBD2 (5 bases each). Germline lookup yields CDR1 SQVTM and CDR2 ANQGSEA. The CDR3 consists of 16 residues. The V gene lost 3 bases and the J gene lost 0 bases, with 15 bases spanning the gap. The CDR3 region has the DNA TGCAGCGTTGATGGGACGGTGCCTAGCTCCTACAATGAGCAGTTCTTC. Its translation is CSVDGTVPSSYNEQFF.

This clonotype has a count of ten or more. The rearrangement uses TRBV3-1 and TRBJ2-5; 11 bases fit TRBD2. J was trimmed by 8 bases and V by 0 bases; bases with no gene match: 17. The V gene's germline CDR1 is LGHDT and CDR2 YNNKEL (reference sequence). This CDR3 contains 19 residues. This chain's CDR3 is CASSQESSGRAREQGTQYF. The CDR3 coding sequence is TGTGCCAGCAGCCAAGAAAGTAGCGGGAGGGCCAGGGAACAAGGAACCCAGTACTTC.

At least ten counts were recorded for this clonotype. V is TRBV3-1 and J is TRBJ2-3; D not certain. Trimming removed 7 bases at V and 6 bases at J, with 8 bases between. CDR3 length: 11 residues. Looked up from germline, CDR1 is LGHDT and CDR2 is YNNKEL (reference sequence). As DNA, the CDR3 is TGTGCCAGCAAAGGGTTGGATACGCAGTATTTT. This translates into CASKGLDTQYF.

This clonotype was picked up many times. The chain is built from TRBV7-8 and TRBJ2-5; no definite D call. CDR3 size: 15 residues. CDR1 is SGHVS and CDR2 is FQNEAQ in the germline V gene. With 1 base removed from V and 1 base from J, the gap between germline ends came to 10 bases. CDR3 DNA: TGTGCCAGCAGCTTAGGATGGGCAGCCCAAGAGACCCAGTACTTC. Translation: CASSLGWAAQETQYF. Full variable domain (outside the CDR3, taken from reference TRBV7-8 and TRBJ2-5): GAGVSQSPRYKVAKRGQDVALRCDPISGHVSLFWYQQALGQGPEFLTYFQNEAQLDKSGLPSDRFFAERPEGSVSTLKIQRTQQEDSAVYLCASSLGWAAQETQYFGPGTRLLVL.

In its sample, this clonotype was seen many times. The chain combines TRBV15 with TRBJ1-4; D ambiguous. The CDR3 totals 13 residues. The germline CDR1 and CDR2 sequences are LNHNV and YYDKDF (reference sequence). The V end was cut by 8 bases, the J end by 3 bases, with 10 bases between. The CDR3 loop reads CATSNNPNEKLFF. The CDR3 nucleotides are TGTGCCACCTCGAATAACCCTAATGAAAAACTGTTTTTT.

This clonotype has ten or more counts. The rearrangement joins TRBV14 to TRBJ2-2, with D unresolved. Germline CDR1 and CDR2: SGHDN and FVKESK. The CDR3 contains 13 residues. The V end was cut by 2 bases, the J end by 6 bases, with 7 bases between. In nucleotides, the CDR3 is TGTGCCAGCAGCCAAAAGAGCCCCGGGGAGCTGTTTTTT. Protein sequence: CASSQKSPGELFF.

The table lists this clonotype with many counts. The chain employs TRBV12-3 or TRBV12-4 and TRBJ2-4, with D possibly being TRBD2 (7 bases). This CDR3 spans 13 amino acids. V lost 5 bases to trimming and J lost 9 bases, with 14 bases between them. CDR3 region: CASSQQRGGIQYF. Here the CDR3 DNA reads TGTGCCAGCAGTCAACAAAGGGGGGGCATTCAGTACTTC.

This clonotype was detected many times. The DNA for the CDR3 is TGTGCCACCAGTGCGGGACAGAGACACACTGAAGCTTTCTTT. It codes for CATSAGQRHTEAFF. The chain uses TRBV15 and TRBJ1-1; 7 bases align to TRBD1. Germline-derived CDR1 and CDR2 are LNHNV and YYDKDF (reference sequence). The CDR3 covers 14 residues. V shed 6 bases and J 3 bases; nucleotides not matched to a gene: 7.